This paragraph reports one T cell receptor beta chain. CDR3 length equals 13 residues. V lost 6 bases, J lost 6 bases, and 5 bases stayed unmatched. CDR1 and CDR2 from the germline V gene are LNHDA and SQIVND (reference sequence). This sample stems from a study of blood T cell repertoires in COVID-19. Study in general: Sites across the United States, Italy and Spain contributed samples from acute and convalescent COVID-19. In each case, the material was cDNA or gDNA derived from T cells, B-cell-depleted T cells, or PBMCs.

One Seattle source followed patients from active infection through their disease course. Measured with immunoSEQ multiplex PCR; TCRdb has only the in-frame clones, and not every one. This sample carries about 340,000 clones, about 86% of them seen once, and the ten largest clones take around 7.5%. Sample: peripheral blood. This sequence originates from a woman aged 60 to 75 with COVID-19, enrolled during active disease. This sequence joins TRBV19 and TRBJ2-5, with 9 bases aligning to TRBD1. The CDR3 DNA reads as TGTGCCAGTAGCGAGGGGACAGGGAAGACCCAGTACTTC. Its translation is CASSEGTGKTQYF. Full variable domain (outside the CDR3, taken from reference TRBV19 and TRBJ2-5): DGGITQSPKYLFRKEGQNVTLSCEQNLNHDAMYWYRQDPGQGLRLIYYSQIVNDFQKGDIAEGYSVSREKKESFPLTVTSAQKNPTAFYLCASSEGTGKTQYFGPGTRLLVL.